These T cell receptor beta chains were read from a single sample in a study of PD-1 blockade in classical Hodgkin lymphoma. Measured with immunoSEQ multiplex PCR; TCRdb has only the in-frame clones, and not every one. The table lists about 35,000 clones, 76% of them singletons, with roughly 15% in the top ten. Specimen: peripheral blood mononuclear cells (PBMCs), collected before the second cycle of nivolumab. The receptors derive from a human donor with classical Hodgkin lymphoma. Each CDR3 is given with its conserved first and last residue. Each record gives: V gene, J gene, D gene, clone size, CDR3 protein, CDR3 DNA. A D gene is named only where the DNA matches it firmly. Size tells how often a clone was seen (once, few, many) or the class of an expanded clone, and some rows leave it out.

V: TRBV11-2; J: TRBJ1-1; D: NA; size: NA; CDR3: CASSLDLPGLVNTEAFF; DNA: TGTGCCAGCAGCTTAGACCTCCCGGGACTAGTGAACACTGAAGCTTTCTTT
V: TRBV19; J: TRBJ1-1; D: NA; size: NA; CDR3: CASMKGNTEAFF; DNA: TGTGCCAGTATGAAGGGGAACACTGAAGCTTTCTTT
V: TRBV11-2; J: TRBJ2-7; D: NA; size: NA; CDR3: CASSLGEGRAYEQYF; DNA: TGTGCCAGCAGCTTAGGTGAGGGGCGCGCCTACGAGCAGTACTTC
V: TRBV6-5; J: TRBJ1-2; D: NA; size: NA; CDR3: CASSYYLDRDAHF; DNA: TGTGCCAGCAGTTACTATCTAGATCGGGACGCACACTTC
V: TRBV2; J: TRBJ1-1; D: NA; size: few; CDR3: CASSDVQGGTTEAFF; DNA: TGTGCCAGCAGTGACGTGCAGGGAGGTACCACTGAAGCTTTCTTT
V: TRBV5-4; J: TRBJ1-4; D: NA; size: NA; CDR3: CASSQRPREKLFF; DNA: TGTGCCAGCAGCCAAAGGCCGCGTGAAAAACTGTTTTTT
V: TRBV19; J: TRBJ2-3; D: NA; size: NA; CDR3: CASSWADTQYF; DNA: TGTGCCAGTAGCTGGGCAGATACGCAGTATTTT
V: TRBV27; J: TRBJ1-1; D: NA; size: NA; CDR3: CASSLYPNTEAFF; DNA: TGTGCCAGCAGTTTATACCCGAACACTGAAGCTTTCTTT
V: TRBV2; J: TRBJ2-5; D: NA; size: NA; CDR3: CASIQEIETQYF; DNA: TGTGCCAGTATCCAGGAGATCGAGACCCAGTACTTC
V: TRBV2; J: TRBJ1-2; D: TRBD1; size: few; CDR3: CASSEAGQFPYGYTF; DNA: TGTGCCAGCAGTGAAGCGGGACAGTTTCCCTATGGCTACACCTTC
V: TRBV2; J: TRBJ2-3; D: NA; size: NA; CDR3: CAHARVDTQYF; DNA: TGTGCCCACGCTAGGGTAGATACGCAGTATTTT
V: TRBV6-5; J: TRBJ1-3; D: NA; size: NA; CDR3: CASSYGGSSGNTIYF; DNA: TGTGCCAGCAGTTACGGGGGGAGCTCTGGAAACACCATATATTTT
V: TRBV10-3; J: TRBJ2-1; D: TRBD2; size: NA; CDR3: CAISDLPGLAGGPSYNEQFF; DNA: TGTGCCATCAGTGATCTACCGGGACTAGCGGGGGGCCCATCCTACAATGAGCAGTTCTTC
V: TRBV7-6; J: TRBJ2-2; D: NA; size: NA; CDR3: CASSITGELFF; DNA: TGTGCCAGCAGCATCACCGGGGAGCTGTTTTTT
V: TRBV6-5; J: TRBJ1-2; D: NA; size: NA; CDR3: CASSYSKGHRNYGYTF; DNA: TGTGCCAGCAGTTACTCGAAGGGACACCGTAACTATGGCTACACCTTC
V: TRBV4-3; J: TRBJ1-2; D: TRBD1; size: NA; CDR3: CASSRDRGPGYGYTF; DNA: TGCGCCAGCAGCCGAGACAGGGGGCCGGGCTATGGCTACACCTTC
V: TRBV6-5; J: TRBJ2-1; D: TRBD1; size: NA; CDR3: CASRGDRGSYNEQFF; DNA: TGTGCCAGCAGAGGGGACAGGGGGAGTTACAATGAGCAGTTCTTC
V: TRBV5-1; J: TRBJ2-3; D: TRBD1; size: NA; CDR3: CASRPTGGEDTQYF; DNA: TGCGCCAGCAGACCGACAGGGGGCGAAGATACGCAGTATTTT
V: TRBV10-3; J: TRBJ2-5; D: TRBD1; size: NA; CDR3: CAISATGGEETQYF; DNA: TGTGCCATCAGTGCTACAGGGGGCGAGGAGACCCAGTACTTC
V: TRBV7-6; J: TRBJ2-1; D: TRBD2; size: few; CDR3: CASSSQPTSGGPYEQFF; DNA: TGTGCCAGCAGCTCCCAGCCGACTAGCGGGGGGCCCTATGAGCAGTTCTTC
V: TRBV5-6; J: TRBJ2-2; D: NA; size: NA; CDR3: CASSRGHGELFF; DNA: TGTGCCAGCAGCAGGGGACACGGGGAGCTGTTTTTT
V: TRBV30; J: TRBJ1-5; D: NA; size: few; CDR3: CAWSVAGYNQPQHF; DNA: TGTGCCTGGAGTGTAGCGGGGTACAATCAGCCCCAGCATTTT
V: TRBV13; J: TRBJ2-3; D: TRBD2; size: NA; CDR3: CASSLVGSRTSGTDTQYF; DNA: TGTGCCAGCAGCTTAGTGGGGAGCAGGACTAGCGGCACAGATACGCAGTATTTT
V: TRBV20-1; J: TRBJ2-7; D: NA; size: NA; CDR3: CSALAVGTQYF; DNA: TGCAGTGCCCTCGCGGTGGGGACGCAGTACTTC
V: TRBV19; J: TRBJ2-1; D: NA; size: NA; CDR3: CASSTRGYNEQFF; DNA: TGTGCCAGTAGCACCCGGGGCTACAATGAGCAGTTCTTC
V: TRBV5-5; J: TRBJ1-2; D: NA; size: NA; CDR3: CASSLDRPKDYGYTF; DNA: TGTGCCAGCAGCTTAGACAGACCCAAGGATTATGGCTACACCTTC
V: TRBV18; J: TRBJ2-7; D: TRBD1; size: NA; CDR3: CASSPGQRDEQYF; DNA: TGTGCCAGCTCTCCGGGACAGCGCGACGAGCAGTACTTC
V: TRBV4-3; J: TRBJ1-2; D: NA; size: few; CDR3: CASSLQGYGYTF; DNA: TGCGCCAGCAGCCTTCAGGGGTACGGCTACACCTTC
V: TRBV11-1; J: TRBJ2-5; D: NA; size: NA; CDR3: CASSLGQPETQYF; DNA: TGTGCCAGCAGCTTAGGGCAGCCAGAGACCCAGTACTTC
V: TRBV20-1; J: TRBJ2-7; D: NA; size: NA; CDR3: CSASGAYEQYF; DNA: TGCAGTGCGTCAGGGGCCTACGAGCAGTACTTC
V: TRBV7-2; J: TRBJ2-3; D: TRBD2; size: NA; CDR3: CASLRGGSDTQYF; DNA: TGTGCCAGCTTACGGGGGGGTTCAGATACGCAGTATTTT
V: TRBV12-5; J: TRBJ1-1; D: NA; size: NA; CDR3: CASGLHPTEREAFF; DNA: TGTGCTAGTGGTTTGCACCCGACAGAGCGTGAAGCTTTCTTT
V: TRBV7-6; J: TRBJ1-5; D: NA; size: NA; CDR3: CASSLGLRGQGFQPQHF; DNA: TGTGCCAGCAGCTTAGGCCTTCGGGGGCAGGGGTTTCAGCCCCAGCATTTT
V: TRBV27; J: TRBJ2-1; D: NA; size: NA; CDR3: CASSFASSSYNEQFF; DNA: TGTGCCAGCAGTTTTGCTAGCTCCTCCTACAATGAGCAGTTCTTC
V: TRBV11-2; J: TRBJ2-7; D: NA; size: NA; CDR3: CASSLDFPGPYEQYF; DNA: TGTGCCAGCAGCTTAGATTTCCCCGGCCCATACGAGCAGTACTTC
V: TRBV30; J: TRBJ1-5; D: NA; size: NA; CDR3: CAWSEGFSQPQHF; DNA: TGTGCCTGGAGTGAGGGGTTTAGCCAGCCCCAGCATTTT
V: TRBV7-8; J: TRBJ1-5; D: TRBD1; size: few; CDR3: CASSPTGTVIGQPQHF; DNA: TGTGCCAGCAGCCCAACCGGGACAGTCATTGGACAGCCCCAGCATTTT
V: TRBV5-8; J: TRBJ2-7; D: TRBD1; size: NA; CDR3: CASSQWTGPQAGLYEQYF; DNA: TGTGCCAGCAGCCAGTGGACAGGCCCCCAAGCAGGCCTTTACGAGCAGTACTTC
V: TRBV7-9; J: TRBJ2-1; D: NA; size: NA; CDR3: CASSLGSEQFF; DNA: TGTGCCAGCAGCTTAGGCAGTGAGCAGTTCTTC
V: TRBV6-6; J: TRBJ1-2; D: NA; size: few; CDR3: CASSPTVTFNYGYTF; DNA: TGTGCCAGCAGTCCTACCGTTACCTTTAACTATGGCTACACCTTC
V: TRBV10-3; J: TRBJ2-1; D: NA; size: NA; CDR3: CATVRGPPGNEQFF; DNA: TGTGCCACCGTCCGGGGGCCGCCGGGCAATGAGCAGTTCTTC
V: TRBV27; J: TRBJ2-7; D: NA; size: NA; CDR3: CASSLMGAEQYF; DNA: TGTGCCAGCAGTTTGATGGGGGCTGAGCAGTACTTC
V: TRBV6-6; J: TRBJ1-4; D: NA; size: NA; CDR3: CASSYPPGQSNEKLFF; DNA: TGTGCCAGCAGTTACCCACCGGGGCAGAGTAATGAAAAACTGTTTTTT
V: TRBV15; J: TRBJ2-1; D: NA; size: once; CDR3: CATSRDVRSSYNEQFF; DNA: TGTGCCACCAGCAGAGATGTCAGGAGCTCCTACAATGAGCAGTTCTTC
V: TRBV2; J: TRBJ1-2; D: NA; size: NA; CDR3: CASSSTMGGVGYTF; DNA: TGTGCCAGCAGCTCCACCATGGGGGGGGTCGGCTACACCTTC
V: TRBV18; J: TRBJ1-3; D: TRBD1; size: NA; CDR3: CASSPEQGTGNTIYF; DNA: TGTGCCAGCTCACCAGAACAGGGGACGGGAAACACCATATATTTT
V: TRBV5-4; J: TRBJ1-2; D: NA; size: NA; CDR3: CASSSGGAVGYGYTF; DNA: TGTGCCAGCAGCTCCGGCGGGGCGGTGGGGTATGGCTACACCTTC
V: TRBV7-9; J: TRBJ1-2; D: NA; size: NA; CDR3: CASSLGAAEHLYGYTF; DNA: TGTGCCAGCAGCTTAGGGGCGGCAGAACACCTCTATGGCTACACCTTC
V: TRBV2; J: TRBJ1-1; D: TRBD1; size: NA; CDR3: CASSEYGGTGVNTEAFF; DNA: TGTGCCAGCAGTGAATATGGGGGGACAGGGGTGAACACTGAAGCTTTCTTT
V: TRBV19; J: TRBJ1-1; D: NA; size: NA; CDR3: CASSGGTEAFF; DNA: TGTGCGAGTAGTGGCGGGACTGAAGCTTTCTTT
V: TRBV11-2; J: TRBJ2-7; D: NA; size: NA; CDR3: CASSPIHRTGTPYEQYF; DNA: TGTGCCAGCAGCCCCATTCACCGCACAGGGACCCCCTACGAGCAGTACTTC
V: TRBV5-1; J: TRBJ2-7; D: TRBD2; size: NA; CDR3: CASSLVWSSGAYEQYF; DNA: TGCGCCAGCAGCTTGGTATGGTCTAGCGGCGCCTACGAGCAGTACTTC
V: TRBV6-1; J: TRBJ2-2; D: TRBD1; size: NA; CDR3: CASSSGQGSGRELFF; DNA: TGTGCCAGCAGCTCTGGACAGGGATCGGGACGGGAGCTGTTTTTT
V: TRBV6-1; J: TRBJ1-6; D: NA; size: once; CDR3: CASSERIDYNSPLHF; DNA: TGTGCCAGCAGTGAAAGGATTGACTATAATTCACCCCTCCACTTT
V: TRBV27; J: TRBJ2-2; D: TRBD2; size: once; CDR3: CASSLTSGRTGELFF; DNA: TGTGCCAGCAGTCTGACTAGCGGTCGTACCGGGGAGCTGTTTTTT
V: TRBV6-1; J: TRBJ1-4; D: NA; size: NA; CDR3: CASSEFTVGHREKLFF; DNA: TGTGCCAGCAGTGAATTTACAGTGGGGCATCGTGAAAAACTGTTTTTT
V: TRBV27; J: TRBJ2-1; D: NA; size: NA; CDR3: CASSLGSPNEQFF; DNA: TGTGCCAGCAGTTTAGGCTCACCCAATGAGCAGTTCTTC
V: TRBV5-1; J: TRBJ2-4; D: NA; size: few; CDR3: CASSSFGRDENIQYF; DNA: TGCGCCAGCAGCTCTTTTGGTAGGGACGAAAACATTCAGTACTTC
V: TRBV9; J: TRBJ2-2; D: TRBD1; size: NA; CDR3: CASSVHPQGAGGELFF; DNA: TGTGCCAGCAGCGTCCACCCACAGGGGGCGGGCGGGGAGCTGTTTTTT